A single T cell receptor beta chain is shown here with its context. A quantity of roughly 0.5 to 1 ug RNA underwent reverse transcription using random hexamers. The immunoSEQ assay covered 54 Vbeta and 13 Jbeta segments for CDR3. A single record per CDR3 protein comes from TCRdb applying MiXCR to the immunoSEQ multiplex PCR reads. This sample yields 200,000 to 300,000 distinct CDR3 sequences, of which around 96% are seen a single time; around 0.093% belongs to the top ten. The CDR3 consists of 14 residues. Germline V gives CDR1 SGHDT, CDR2 YYEEEE. Trimming took off 4 bases at V and 5 bases at J, with 15 bases between the two ends. This record belongs to a study of CD8 T cells in Susac syndrome. Both CD4+ and CD8+ T cells were negatively isolated, and TEMRA cells underwent FACS enrichment.

Sample: CD4+ T cells from PBMCs. This TCR was recovered from a human donor with Susac syndrome. The V gene is TRBV5-6, the J gene TRBJ1-2; possibly TRBD1 for D (5 bases). The CDR3: CASSPRGGVYGYTF. The DNA of the CDR3 is TGTGCCAGCAGCCCCCGAGGAGGGGTATATGGCTACACCTTC.